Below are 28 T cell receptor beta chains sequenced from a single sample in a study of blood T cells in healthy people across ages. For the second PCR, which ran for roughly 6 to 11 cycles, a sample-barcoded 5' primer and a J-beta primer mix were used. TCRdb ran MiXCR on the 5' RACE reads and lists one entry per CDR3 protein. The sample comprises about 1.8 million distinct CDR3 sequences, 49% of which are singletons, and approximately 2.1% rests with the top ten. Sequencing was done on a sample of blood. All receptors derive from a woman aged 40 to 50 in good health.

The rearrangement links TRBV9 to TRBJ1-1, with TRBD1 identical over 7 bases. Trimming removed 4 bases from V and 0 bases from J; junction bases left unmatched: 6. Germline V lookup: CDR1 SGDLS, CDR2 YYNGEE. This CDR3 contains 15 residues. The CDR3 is CASSRQGTMNTEAFF. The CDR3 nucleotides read TGTGCCAGCAGCCGACAGGGTACGATGAACACTGAAGCTTTCTTT.

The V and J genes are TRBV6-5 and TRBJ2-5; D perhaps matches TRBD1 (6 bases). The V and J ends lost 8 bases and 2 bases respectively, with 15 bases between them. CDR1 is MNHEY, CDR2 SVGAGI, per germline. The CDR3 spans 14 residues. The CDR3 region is CASRREGGQETQYF. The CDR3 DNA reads TGTGCCAGCCGAAGGGAAGGGGGTCAAGAGACCCAGTACTTC.

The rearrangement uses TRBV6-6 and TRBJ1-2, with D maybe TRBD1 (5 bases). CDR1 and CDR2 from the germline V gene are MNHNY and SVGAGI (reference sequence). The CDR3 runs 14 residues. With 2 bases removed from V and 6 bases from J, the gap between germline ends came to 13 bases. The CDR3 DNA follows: TGTGCCAGCAGTTACGATTCAGGGAATAATGGCTACACCTTC. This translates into CASSYDSGNNGYTF.

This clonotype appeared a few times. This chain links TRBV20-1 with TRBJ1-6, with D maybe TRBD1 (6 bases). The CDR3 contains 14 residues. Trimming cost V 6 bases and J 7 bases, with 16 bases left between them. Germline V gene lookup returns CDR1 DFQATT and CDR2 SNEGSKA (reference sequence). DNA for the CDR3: TGCAGTGCACCTGACAGGTCTAGGAATTCACCCCTCCACTTT. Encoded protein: CSAPDRSRNSPLHF.

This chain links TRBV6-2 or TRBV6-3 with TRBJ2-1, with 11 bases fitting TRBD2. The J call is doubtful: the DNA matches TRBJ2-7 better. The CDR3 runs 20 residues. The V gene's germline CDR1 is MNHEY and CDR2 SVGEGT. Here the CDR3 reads CASNGNSLTSGAPSYNEQYF. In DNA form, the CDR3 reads TGTGCCAGCAACGGGAACTCGTTGACTAGCGGGGCGCCCTCCTACAATGAGCAGTACTTC.

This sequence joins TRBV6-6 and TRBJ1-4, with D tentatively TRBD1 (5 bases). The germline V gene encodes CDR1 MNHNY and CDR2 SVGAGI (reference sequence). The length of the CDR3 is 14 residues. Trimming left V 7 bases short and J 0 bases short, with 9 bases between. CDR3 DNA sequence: TGTGCCAGCACCCTGACAGCAACTAATGAAAAACTGTTTTTT. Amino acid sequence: CASTLTATNEKLFF.

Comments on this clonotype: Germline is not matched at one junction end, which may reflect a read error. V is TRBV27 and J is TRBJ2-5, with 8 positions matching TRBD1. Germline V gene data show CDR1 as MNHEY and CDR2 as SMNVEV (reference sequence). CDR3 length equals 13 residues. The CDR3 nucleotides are TGTACCAGCAGGGGGCTAGTCCAAGAGACCCAGTACTTC. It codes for CTSRGLVQETQYF.

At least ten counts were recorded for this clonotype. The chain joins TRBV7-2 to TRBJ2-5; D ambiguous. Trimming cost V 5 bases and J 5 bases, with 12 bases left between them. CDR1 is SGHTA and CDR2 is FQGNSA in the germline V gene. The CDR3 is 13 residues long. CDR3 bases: TGTGCCAGCAGCATTGGGGTATGGGAGACCCAGTACTTC. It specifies CASSIGVWETQYF.

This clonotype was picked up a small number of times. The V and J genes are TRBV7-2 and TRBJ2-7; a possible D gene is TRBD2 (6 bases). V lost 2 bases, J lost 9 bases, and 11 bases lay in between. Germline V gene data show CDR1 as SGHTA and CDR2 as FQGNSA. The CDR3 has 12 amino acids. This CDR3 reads CASSLREAGQYF. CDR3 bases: TGTGCCAGCAGCTTAAGGGAAGCGGGGCAGTACTTC.

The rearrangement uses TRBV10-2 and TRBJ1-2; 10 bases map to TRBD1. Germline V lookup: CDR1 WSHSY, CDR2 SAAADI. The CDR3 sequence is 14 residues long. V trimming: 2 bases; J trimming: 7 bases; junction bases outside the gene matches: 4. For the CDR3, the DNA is TGCGCCAGCAGTGAGGGGACAGGGGCGGGTGGCTACACCTTC. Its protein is CASSEGTGAGGYTF.

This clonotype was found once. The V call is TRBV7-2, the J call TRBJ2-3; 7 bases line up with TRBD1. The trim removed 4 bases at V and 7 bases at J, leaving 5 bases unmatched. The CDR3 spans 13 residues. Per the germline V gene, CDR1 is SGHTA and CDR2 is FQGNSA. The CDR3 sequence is CASSSTGANTQYF. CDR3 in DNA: TGTGCCAGCAGCTCTACAGGGGCGAATACGCAGTATTTT. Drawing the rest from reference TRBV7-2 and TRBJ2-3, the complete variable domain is GAGVSQSPSNKVTEKGKDVELRCDPISGHTALYWYRQSLGQGLEFLIYFQGNSAPDKSGLPSDRFSAERTGGSVSTLTIQRTQQEDSAVYLCASSSTGANTQYFGPGTRLTVL.

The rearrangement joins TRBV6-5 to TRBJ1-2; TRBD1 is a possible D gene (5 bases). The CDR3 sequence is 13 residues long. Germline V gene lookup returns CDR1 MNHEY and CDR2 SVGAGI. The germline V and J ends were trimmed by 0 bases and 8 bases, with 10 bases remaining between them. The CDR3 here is CASSYSQGRGYTF. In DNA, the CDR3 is TGTGCCAGCAGTTACTCGCAGGGTCGAGGCTACACCTTC.

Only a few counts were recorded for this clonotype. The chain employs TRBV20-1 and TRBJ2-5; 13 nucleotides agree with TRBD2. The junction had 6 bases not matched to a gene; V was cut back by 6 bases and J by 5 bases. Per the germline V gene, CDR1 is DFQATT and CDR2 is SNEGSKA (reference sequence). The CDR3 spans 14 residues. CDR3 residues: CSAWGLAGSETQYF. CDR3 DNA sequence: TGCAGTGCCTGGGGACTAGCGGGGAGCGAGACCCAGTACTTC.

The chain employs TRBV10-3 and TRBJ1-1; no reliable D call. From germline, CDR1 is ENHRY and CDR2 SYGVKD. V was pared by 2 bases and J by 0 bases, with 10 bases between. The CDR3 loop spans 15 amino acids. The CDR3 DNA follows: TGTGCCATCAGTGAGCCAGGAGGAATGAACACTGAAGCTTTCTTT. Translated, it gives CAISEPGGMNTEAFF.

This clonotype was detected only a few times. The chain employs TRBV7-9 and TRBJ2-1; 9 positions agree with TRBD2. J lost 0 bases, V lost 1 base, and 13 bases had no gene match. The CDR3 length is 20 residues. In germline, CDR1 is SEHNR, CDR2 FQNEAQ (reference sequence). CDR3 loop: CASSLVPQRGAPSSYNEQFF. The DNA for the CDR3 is TGTGCCAGCAGCTTAGTACCACAGCGGGGGGCACCGAGCTCCTACAATGAGCAGTTCTTC.

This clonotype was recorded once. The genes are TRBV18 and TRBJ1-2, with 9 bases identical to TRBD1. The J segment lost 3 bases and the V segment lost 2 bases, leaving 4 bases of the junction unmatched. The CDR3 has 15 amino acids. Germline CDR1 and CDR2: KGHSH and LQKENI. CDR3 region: CASSPTTGGHYGYTF. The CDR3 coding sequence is TGTGCCAGCTCACCAACGACAGGGGGGCACTATGGCTACACCTTC.

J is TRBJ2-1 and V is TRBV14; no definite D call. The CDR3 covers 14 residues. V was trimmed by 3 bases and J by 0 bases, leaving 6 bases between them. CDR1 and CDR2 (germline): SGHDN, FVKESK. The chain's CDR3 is CASSQYTSYNEQFF. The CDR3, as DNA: TGTGCCAGCAGCCAGTACACCTCCTACAATGAGCAGTTCTTC.

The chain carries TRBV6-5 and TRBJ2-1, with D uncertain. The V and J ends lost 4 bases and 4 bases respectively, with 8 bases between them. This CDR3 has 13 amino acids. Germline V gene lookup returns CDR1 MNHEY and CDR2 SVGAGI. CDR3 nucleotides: TGTGCCAGCAGTTCCCGGCGTTACAATGAGCAGTTCTTC. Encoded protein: CASSSRRYNEQFF.

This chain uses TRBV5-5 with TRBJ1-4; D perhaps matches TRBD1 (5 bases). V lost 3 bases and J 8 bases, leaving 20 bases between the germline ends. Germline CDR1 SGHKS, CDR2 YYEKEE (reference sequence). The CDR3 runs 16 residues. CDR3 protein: CASSSISGQGGEKLFF. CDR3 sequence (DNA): TGTGCCAGCAGCTCCATCTCAGGGCAGGGCGGGGAAAAACTGTTTTTT. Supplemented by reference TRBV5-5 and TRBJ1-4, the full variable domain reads DAGVTQSPTHLIKTRGQQVTLRCSPISGHKSVSWYQQVLGQGPQFIFQYYEKEERGRGNFPDRFSARQFPNYSSELNVNALLLGDSALYLCASSSISGQGGEKLFFGSGTQLSVL.

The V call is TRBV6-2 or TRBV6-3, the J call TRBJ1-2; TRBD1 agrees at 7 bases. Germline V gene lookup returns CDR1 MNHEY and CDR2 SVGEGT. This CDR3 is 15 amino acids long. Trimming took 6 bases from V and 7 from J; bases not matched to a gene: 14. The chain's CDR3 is CASRSTGTVSGGYTF. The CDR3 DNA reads TGTGCCAGCAGATCTACCGGGACAGTCTCAGGTGGCTACACCTTC.

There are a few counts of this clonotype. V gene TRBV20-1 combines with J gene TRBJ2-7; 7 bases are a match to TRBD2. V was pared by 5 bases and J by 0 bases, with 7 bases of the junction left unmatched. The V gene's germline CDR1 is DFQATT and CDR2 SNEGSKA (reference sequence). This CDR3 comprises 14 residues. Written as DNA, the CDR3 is TGCAGTGCTCGACTAGCCCCCCTCTCCTACGAGCAGTACTTC. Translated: CSARLAPLSYEQYF.

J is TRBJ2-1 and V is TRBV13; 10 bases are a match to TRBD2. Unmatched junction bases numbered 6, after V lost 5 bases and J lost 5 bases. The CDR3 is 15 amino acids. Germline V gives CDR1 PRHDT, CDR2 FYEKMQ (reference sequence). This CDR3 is CASSTRLAGHNEQFF. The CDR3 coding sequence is TGTGCCAGCAGCACTCGACTAGCGGGTCACAATGAGCAGTTCTTC.

CDR3: CACRGAINEQFF. CDR3 bases: TGCGCCTGTCGTGGAGCTATCAATGAGCAGTTCTTC. The chain links TRBV10-2 to TRBJ2-1; D gene ambiguous. The CDR3 runs 12 residues. V dropped 11 bases and J dropped 6 bases, with 14 bases sitting between them. Germline V CDR1 and CDR2: WSHSY, SAAADI.

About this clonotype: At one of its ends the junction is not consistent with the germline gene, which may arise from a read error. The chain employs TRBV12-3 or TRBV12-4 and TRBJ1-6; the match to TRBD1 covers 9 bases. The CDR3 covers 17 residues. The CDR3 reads CASSLGQGAFNNPPLHF. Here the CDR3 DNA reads TGTGCCAGCAGTTTGGGACAGGGCGCCTTTAATAATCCACCCCTCCACTTT.

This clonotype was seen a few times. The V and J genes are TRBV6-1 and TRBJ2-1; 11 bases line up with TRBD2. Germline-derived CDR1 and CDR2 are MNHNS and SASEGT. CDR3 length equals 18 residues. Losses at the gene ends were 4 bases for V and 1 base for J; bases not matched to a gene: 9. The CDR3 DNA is TGTGCCAGCAGTGCCCTATCTAGCGGGGGGCTTTCCTACAATGAGCAGTTCTTC. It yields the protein CASSALSSGGLSYNEQFF.

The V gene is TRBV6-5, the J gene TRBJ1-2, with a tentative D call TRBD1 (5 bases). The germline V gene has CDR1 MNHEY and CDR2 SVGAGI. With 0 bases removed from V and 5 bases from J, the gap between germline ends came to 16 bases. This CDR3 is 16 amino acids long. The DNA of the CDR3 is TGTGCCAGCAGTTACTCGATGGGGGGAAAAGGATATGGCTACACCTTC. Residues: CASSYSMGGKGYGYTF.

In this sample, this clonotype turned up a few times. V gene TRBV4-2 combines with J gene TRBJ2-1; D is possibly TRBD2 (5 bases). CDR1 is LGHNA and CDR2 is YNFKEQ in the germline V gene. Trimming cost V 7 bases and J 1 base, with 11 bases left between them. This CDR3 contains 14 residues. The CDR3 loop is CASTLGMSYNEQFF. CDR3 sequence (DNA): TGTGCCAGCACCCTCGGGATGTCCTACAATGAGCAGTTCTTC.

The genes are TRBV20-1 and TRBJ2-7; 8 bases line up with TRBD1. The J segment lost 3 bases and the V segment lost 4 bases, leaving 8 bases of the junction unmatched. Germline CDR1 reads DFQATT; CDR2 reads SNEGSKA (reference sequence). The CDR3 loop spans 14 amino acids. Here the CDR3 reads CSANGQGVYYEQYF. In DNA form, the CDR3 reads TGCAGTGCTAATGGACAGGGTGTTTACTACGAGCAGTACTTC.